A single sample gave rise to the 16 T cell receptor beta chains below, sequenced in a study of T cell repertoires in cytomegalovirus infection (dated 2019 in TCRdb). Which antigens these TCRs recognize remains unknown. Sequencing was performed on an Illumina HiSeq 1500. TCRdb reanalyzed the raw reads on its own, using fastp at Q25 for trimming and MiXCR for clone calling, and kept in-frame beta chains. Each CDR3 protein appears once, grouped with its most common genes and DNA. This sample is represented by around 750,000 distinct CDR3 sequences; 30% to 35% of them were singletons. The leading ten clones occupy 9.5% to 15% of the sample. The treatment or condition tag for this specimen amounts to: in vitro stimulation with specific CMV peptide epitopes to enrich CMV-specific T cells. Sample: cultured CD8+ T cells from PBMCs, taken from culture after CMV antigen stimulation. These receptors were collected from a human donor in good health (CMV status not recorded). Some clones in this sample may be carry-over from other donors' samples.

This clonotype was picked up a small number of times. The V and J genes are TRBV4-3 and TRBJ2-1; 9 nucleotides align to TRBD1. Germline lookup yields CDR1 LGHNA and CDR2 YSLEER. Trimming cost V 1 base and J 9 bases; bases outside gene matches: 7. CDR3 length equals 15 residues. Here the CDR3 reads CASSQGWTGETEQFF. The CDR3 DNA is TGCGCCAGCAGCCAAGGGTGGACAGGGGAGACTGAGCAGTTCTTC.

This rearrangement joins TRBV7-9 to TRBJ2-1; no clear D. The V end was cut by 0 bases, the J end by 5 bases, with 14 bases between. Germline V gives CDR1 SEHNR, CDR2 FQNEAQ (reference sequence). This CDR3 region has 16 residues. As DNA, the CDR3 is TGTGCCAGCAGCTTAGCCATAAGGCACTTCGACAATGAGCAGTTCTTC. Translation: CASSLAIRHFDNEQFF.

This chain joins TRBV7-6 and TRBJ2-5, with D possibly being TRBD2 (5 bases). CDR3 size: 14 residues. V lost 5 bases and J lost 0, with 10 bases in between. The germline V gene has CDR1 SGHVS and CDR2 FNYEAQ. The CDR3 DNA reads TGTGCCAGCAGCCAGGAGGAGTACCAAGAGACCCAGTACTTC. Its protein is CASSQEEYQETQYF. The whole variable domain, filled in from reference TRBV7-6 and TRBJ2-5, reads GAGVSQSPRYKVTKRGQDVALRCDPISGHVSLYWYRQALGQGPEFLTYFNYEAQQDKSGLPNDRFSAERPEGSISTLTIQRTEQRDSAMYRCASSQEEYQETQYFGPGTRLLVL.

The chain recombines TRBV6-5 with TRBJ2-6; 8 positions agree with TRBD2. The germline V gene has CDR1 MNHEY and CDR2 SVGAGI. The CDR3 covers 14 residues. Trimming took 6 bases from V and 5 from J; bases not matched to a gene: 3. CDR3 sequence (DNA): TGTGCCAGCAGGCCGGGGGGGTGGGCCAACGTCCTGACTTTC. Encoded protein: CASRPGGWANVLTF.

The chain employs TRBV5-6 and TRBJ2-5; tentatively, D is TRBD2 (7 bases). V was cut by 0 bases and J by 4 bases, with 16 bases left in between. CDR1 and CDR2 (germline): SGHDT, YYEEEE. The CDR3 runs 16 residues. Written as DNA, the CDR3 is TGTGCCAGCAGCTTGGATCAGGGGAGGGAGCGAGAGACCCAGTACTTC. Its protein product is CASSLDQGRERETQYF.

The V call is TRBV5-4, the J call TRBJ2-2, with D maybe TRBD1 (5 bases). This CDR3 region has 15 residues. CDR1 is SGHNT, CDR2 YYREEE, per germline (reference sequence). V lost 7 bases and J 0 bases, leaving 13 bases between the germline ends. The CDR3 bases are TGTGCCAGCGGAGAGACAGTTTCGAACACCGGGGAGCTGTTTTTT. This gives the protein CASGETVSNTGELFF.

Only a few counts were recorded for this clonotype. The rearrangement joins TRBV20-1 to TRBJ2-7; TRBD2 matches at 9 bases. This CDR3 is 13 amino acids long. Trimming removed 7 bases from V and 3 bases from J; junction bases left unmatched: 7. Germline values: CDR1 DFQATT, CDR2 SNEGSKA (reference sequence). CDR3 nucleotides: TGCAGTGTGGAAGCGGGGGGCTACTACGAGCAGTACGTC. Translation: CSVEAGGYYEQYV.

This clonotype showed up just a few times. The CDR3 here is CASSLKSTHQPQHF. DNA for the CDR3: TGTGCCAGCAGTTTAAAGTCGACACATCAGCCCCAGCATTTT. The rearrangement joins TRBV27 to TRBJ1-5; D not certain. Germline loops: CDR1 MNHEY, CDR2 SMNVEV (reference sequence). This CDR3 comprises 14 residues. The V and J ends lost 2 bases and 5 bases respectively, with 10 bases between them.

In its sample, this clonotype was seen a few times. The chain carries TRBV19 and TRBJ1-5; no clear D gene. Looked up from germline, CDR1 is LNHDA and CDR2 is SQIVND (reference sequence). V was trimmed by 5 bases and J by 3 bases, leaving 11 bases between them. The CDR3 is 14 amino acids. DNA of the CDR3: TGTGCCAGTAGTTTCGGACCGATCAATCAGCCCCAGCATTTT. Amino acid sequence: CASSFGPINQPQHF.

The table lists this clonotype with a few counts. This chain connects TRBV6-6 to TRBJ2-1; TRBD2 might be the D (5 bases). Per germline, CDR1 MNHNY and CDR2 SVGAGI (reference sequence). The CDR3 totals 17 residues. V was cut by 5 bases and J by 1 base, with 18 bases left in between. CDR3 DNA sequence: TGTGCCAGCAGTGATCTGGACGGGAAATATTCCTACAATGAGCAGTTCTTC. Protein sequence: CASSDLDGKYSYNEQFF.

In DNA form, the CDR3 reads TGTGCCAGCAGCGCCACAACGAGGGATACGCAGTATTTT. It is translated as CASSATTRDTQYF. The chain has TRBV7-9 and TRBJ2-3, with D uncertain. Germline values: CDR1 SEHNR, CDR2 FQNEAQ (reference sequence). Trimming pared 5 bases from V and 6 bases from J, leaving 12 bases between. There are 13 residues in the CDR3.

This clonotype came up a few times. The V gene is TRBV4-1, the J gene TRBJ1-5; D remains unclear. Germline V gene sequence: CDR1 MGHRA, CDR2 YSYEKL. This CDR3 has 13 amino acids. Deletions cut 3 bases from V and 4 bases from J, with 7 bases between. CDR3 in DNA: TGCGCCAGCAGCCAGGTCCTTAATCAGCCCCAGCATTTT. Its translation: CASSQVLNQPQHF.

This clonotype appeared a few times. The chain joins TRBV6-5 to TRBJ2-2; D is uncertain. V was trimmed by 0 bases and J by 1 base, leaving 9 bases between them. The CDR3 spans 16 residues. Germline V gene sequence: CDR1 MNHEY, CDR2 SVGAGI. CDR3 region: CASSYSESQNTGELFF. The CDR3 bases are TGTGCCAGCAGTTACTCGGAATCCCAGAACACCGGGGAGCTGTTTTTT.

The chain joins TRBV19 to TRBJ2-1; 11 bases fit TRBD2. Per the germline V gene, CDR1 is LNHDA and CDR2 is SQIVND (reference sequence). The CDR3 has 17 residues. The junction had 7 bases not matched to a gene; V was cut back by 6 bases and J by 0 bases. The CDR3 spells CASSGLAGTSSYNEQFF. The CDR3 DNA reads TGTGCCAGTAGCGGACTAGCGGGTACAAGCTCCTACAATGAGCAGTTCTTC.

The chain carries TRBV7-9 and TRBJ2-3; possible D gene TRBD1, 6 bases. The CDR3 totals 17 residues. CDR1 and CDR2 from the germline V gene are SEHNR and FQNEAQ (reference sequence). Trimming stripped 1 base from V and 5 bases from J, with 19 bases between. CDR3 residues: CASSLEWQGSRGDTQYF. The CDR3 DNA is TGTGCCAGCAGCTTAGAATGGCAGGGGTCCCGGGGAGATACGCAGTATTTT. Full variable domain (rest looked up from reference TRBV7-9 and TRBJ2-3): DTGVSQNPRHKITKRGQNVTFRCDPISEHNRLYWYRQTLGQGPEFLTYFQNEAQLEKSRLLSDRFSAERPKGSFSTLEIQRTEQGDSAMYLCASSLEWQGSRGDTQYFGPGTRLTVL.

This clonotype was seen a handful of times. The CDR3 spells CASSWRDTQYF. CDR3 nucleotide sequence: TGTGCCAGCAGCTGGAGGGATACGCAGTATTTT. The chain couples TRBV13 to TRBJ2-3; D is perhaps TRBD2 (5 bases). The CDR3 is made up of 11 amino acids. Trimming cost V 4 bases and J 6 bases, with 5 bases left between them. Germline CDR1 and CDR2: PRHDT and FYEKMQ (reference sequence).